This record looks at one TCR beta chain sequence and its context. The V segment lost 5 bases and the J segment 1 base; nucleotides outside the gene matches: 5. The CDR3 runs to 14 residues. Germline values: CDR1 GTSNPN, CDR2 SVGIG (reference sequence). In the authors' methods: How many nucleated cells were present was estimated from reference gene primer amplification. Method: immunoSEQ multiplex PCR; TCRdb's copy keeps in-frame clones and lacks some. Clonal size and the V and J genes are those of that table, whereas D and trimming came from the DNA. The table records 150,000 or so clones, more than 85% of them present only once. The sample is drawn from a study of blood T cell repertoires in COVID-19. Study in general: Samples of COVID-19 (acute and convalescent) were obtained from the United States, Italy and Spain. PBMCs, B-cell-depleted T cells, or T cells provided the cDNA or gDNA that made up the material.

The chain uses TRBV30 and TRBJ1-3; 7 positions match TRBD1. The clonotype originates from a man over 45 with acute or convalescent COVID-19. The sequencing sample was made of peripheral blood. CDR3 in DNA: TGTGCCTGGGGGCAGGGGGTGTCTGGAAACACCATATATTTT. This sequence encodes CAWGQGVSGNTIYF.